Below, 9 T cell receptor beta chains from the same sample are listed, as sequenced in a study of cytomegalovirus exposure and HLA in healthy donors. PCR was performed using 60 Vbeta and 13 Jbeta primers. Measured with immunoSEQ multiplex PCR; TCRdb has only the in-frame clones, and not every one. The sample carries over 150,000 clones, around 69% recorded once. Input material: PBMCs. The receptors shown here come from a woman in her twenties or thirties in good health and CMV-seronegative.

V gene TRBV11-2 combines with J gene TRBJ1-1; TRBD1 agrees at 7 bases. After removal of 1 base from V and 6 bases from J, the junction contained 11 bases not matched to a gene. Germline CDR1 reads SGHAT; CDR2 reads FQNNGV. The CDR3 has 16 amino acids. CDR3 sequence: CASSLVGFRGKAEAFF. CDR3 in DNA: TGTGCCAGCAGCTTAGTGGGTTTCAGGGGGAAGGCTGAAGCTTTCTTT.

The rearrangement joins TRBV9 to TRBJ2-1; 11 bases are a match to TRBD2. V gave up 4 bases and J gave up 3 bases; unmatched junction bases: 6. There are 16 residues in the CDR3. Germline CDR1 SGDLS, CDR2 YYNGEE. The CDR3 DNA reads as TGTGCCAGCAGCCCTCCTAGCGGGGGGCACTACAATGAGCAGTTCTTC. Translated, it gives CASSPPSGGHYNEQFF.

The chain uses TRBV4-1 and TRBJ1-4; D is uncertain. Trimming removed 1 base at V and 0 bases at J, with 12 bases between. The CDR3 runs 17 residues. CDR1 MGHRA and CDR2 YSYEKL come from the germline V gene. The CDR3 loop reads CASSQVWRISTNEKLFF. The DNA of the CDR3 is TGCGCCAGCAGCCAAGTCTGGAGGATCTCAACTAATGAAAAACTGTTTTTT.

V is TRBV7-3 and J is TRBJ2-2, with TRBD1 matching over 7 bases. With V trimmed by 5 bases and J by 6 bases, 3 bases remained unmatched. The CDR3 has 13 amino acids. CDR1 is SGHTA, CDR2 FQGTGA, per germline. The CDR3 sequence: CASSKGGSGELFF. The CDR3 nucleotides are TGTGCCAGCAGCAAAGGGGGCTCCGGGGAGCTGTTTTTT. Using reference TRBV7-3 and TRBJ2-2 for the parts outside the CDR3, the full variable domain is GAGVSQTPSNKVTEKGKYVELRCDPISGHTALYWYRQSLGQGPEFLIYFQGTGAADDSGLPNDRFFAVRPEGSVSTLKIQRTERGDSAVYLCASSKGGSGELFFGEGSRLTVL.

The rearrangement uses TRBV19 and TRBJ2-5; TRBD1 is a possible D gene (5 bases). The V gene's germline CDR1 is LNHDA and CDR2 SQIVND (reference sequence). Trimming removed 5 bases at V and 5 bases at J, with 18 bases between. This CDR3 has 15 amino acids. CDR3 DNA sequence: TGTGCCAGTAGTCTGACCTGGGGCCTGTCGGAGACCCAGTACTTC. The encoded protein is CASSLTWGLSETQYF.

V and J are TRBV4-3 and TRBJ2-1; D gene uncertain. This CDR3 comprises 13 residues. V lost 2 bases to trimming and J lost 3 bases, with 5 bases between them. Germline V gives CDR1 LGHNA, CDR2 YSLEER. The CDR3 sequence is CASSQHNYNEQFF. For the CDR3, the DNA is TGCGCCAGCAGCCAACACAACTACAATGAGCAGTTCTTC.

The chain is built from TRBV13 and TRBJ1-2; the match to TRBD1 covers 7 bases. The V and J ends lost 5 bases and 6 bases, in that order; junction bases with no gene match: 9. CDR1 and CDR2 from the germline V gene are PRHDT and FYEKMQ (reference sequence). The CDR3 loop spans 14 amino acids. The CDR3 here is CASSTEDRMNGYTF. CDR3 coding DNA: TGTGCCAGCAGCACCGAGGACAGGATGAATGGCTACACCTTC.

The chain uses TRBV7-3 and TRBJ2-3, with D possibly matching TRBD2 (6 bases). The CDR3 consists of 14 residues. Trimming took off 1 base at V and 1 base at J, with 6 bases between the two ends. Germline V lookup: CDR1 SGHTA, CDR2 FQGTGA. CDR3 in amino acids: CASSLRRGTDTQYF. DNA for the CDR3: TGTGCCAGCAGCTTAAGGAGGGGCACAGATACGCAGTATTTT.

V is TRBV5-5 and J is TRBJ1-1; no reliable D call. Trimming cost V 2 bases and J 1 base, with 9 bases left between them. In germline, CDR1 is SGHKS, CDR2 YYEKEE (reference sequence). CDR3 size: 14 residues. The CDR3 bases are TGTGCCAGCAGCTTAGTAGTTACGAACACTGAAGCTTTCTTT. Its protein is CASSLVVTNTEAFF.